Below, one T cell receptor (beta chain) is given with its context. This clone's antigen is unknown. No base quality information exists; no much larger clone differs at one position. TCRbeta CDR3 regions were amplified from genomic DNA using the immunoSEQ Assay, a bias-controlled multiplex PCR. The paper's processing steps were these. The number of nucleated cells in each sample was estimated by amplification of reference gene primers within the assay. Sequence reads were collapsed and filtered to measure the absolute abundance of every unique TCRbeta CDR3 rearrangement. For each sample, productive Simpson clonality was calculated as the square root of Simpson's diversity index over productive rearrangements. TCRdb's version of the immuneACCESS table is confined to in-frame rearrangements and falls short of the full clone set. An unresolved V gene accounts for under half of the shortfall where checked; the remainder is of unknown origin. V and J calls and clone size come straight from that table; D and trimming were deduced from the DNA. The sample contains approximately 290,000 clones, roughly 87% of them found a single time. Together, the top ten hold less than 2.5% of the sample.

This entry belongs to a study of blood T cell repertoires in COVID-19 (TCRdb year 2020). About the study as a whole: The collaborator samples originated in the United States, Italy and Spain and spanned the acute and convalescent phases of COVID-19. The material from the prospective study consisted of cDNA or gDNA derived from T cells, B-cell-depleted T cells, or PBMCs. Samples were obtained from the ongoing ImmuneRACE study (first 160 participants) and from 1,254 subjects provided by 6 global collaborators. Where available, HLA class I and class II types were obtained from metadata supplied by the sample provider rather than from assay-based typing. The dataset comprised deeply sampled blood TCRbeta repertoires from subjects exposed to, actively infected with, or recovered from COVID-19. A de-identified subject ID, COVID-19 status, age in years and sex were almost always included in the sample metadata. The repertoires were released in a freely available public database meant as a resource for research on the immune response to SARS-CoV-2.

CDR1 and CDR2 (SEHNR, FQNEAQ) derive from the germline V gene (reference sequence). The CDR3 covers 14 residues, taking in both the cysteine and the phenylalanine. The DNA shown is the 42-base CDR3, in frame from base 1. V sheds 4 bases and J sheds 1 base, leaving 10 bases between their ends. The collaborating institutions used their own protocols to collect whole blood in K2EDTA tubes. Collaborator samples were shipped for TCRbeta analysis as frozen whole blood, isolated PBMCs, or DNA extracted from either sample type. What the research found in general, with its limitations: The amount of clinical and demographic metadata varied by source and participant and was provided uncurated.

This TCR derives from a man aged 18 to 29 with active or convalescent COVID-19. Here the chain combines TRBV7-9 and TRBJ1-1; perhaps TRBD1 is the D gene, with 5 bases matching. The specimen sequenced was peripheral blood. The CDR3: CASSSREENTEAFF. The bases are TGTGCCAGCAGCTCCAGGGAGGAGAACACTGAAGCTTTCTTT.